This T cell receptor (beta chain) appears in the sequencing data of a study of T-cell reconstitution after alpha-beta-depleted transplantation in children. Unique molecular identifiers were built into the TCRbeta library. MiXCR, applied by TCRdb to the PCR reads, yields one record per CDR3 protein. The data contain 500,000 or so distinct CDR3 sequences, about 10% of them singletons. The TCR was taken from a female patient between 2 and 15 years old who had a stem cell transplant for aplastic anemia, so the T cells may come from the graft donor. This sample comprised PBMCs, mostly from graft donor cells, obtained 180 days after TCRalphabeta/CD19-depleted stem cell transplant.

The CDR3 coding sequence is TGTGCCAGCAGTTTAAGCACAGGGGGGCGTGAGCAGTACTTC. Protein product: CASSLSTGGREQYF. The V call is TRBV12-3 or TRBV12-4, the J call TRBJ2-7; 8 bases line up with TRBD1. Trimming took 2 bases from V and 7 from J; bases not matched to a gene: 7. The CDR3 is 14 residues long.